This T cell receptor beta chain was captured by sequencing in a study of cytomegalovirus exposure and HLA in healthy donors. With 60 Vbeta and 13 Jbeta primers, the PCR was carried out. Assay: immunoSEQ multiplex PCR; the TCRdb copy retains only in-frame clones and omits some. Here the sample spans about 240,000 clones, roughly 78% being singletons. The V and J ends lost 4 bases and 0 bases, in that order; junction bases with no gene match: 4. Per germline, CDR1 SEHNR and CDR2 FQNEAQ (reference sequence). This CDR3 is 16 amino acids long. The chain uses TRBV7-9 and TRBJ2-2, with 8 bases matching TRBD1. The material sequenced was PBMCs. The receptor's source is a boy between 5 and 17 years old in good health and CMV-seronegative. CDR3 region: CASSSSGGSNTGELFF. CDR3 bases: TGTGCCAGCAGCTCATCAGGGGGCTCGAACACCGGGGAGCTGTTTTTT.